Presented here are 20 T cell receptor beta chains from one specimen sequenced in a study of cytomegalovirus exposure and HLA in healthy donors (dated by TCRdb to about 2017). The library was generated by the immunoSEQ multiplex PCR assay. For the multiplex PCR, a mixture combining 60 forward primers for TCR Vbeta segments and 13 reverse primers for TCR Jbeta segments was used. The clones in this table, taken by TCRdb from immuneACCESS, are in-frame only. Not every clone is retained; where verified, under half of the shortfall comes from an unresolved V gene, and the cause of the rest is unknown. This sample lists about 250,000 clones; 72% were detected once. 2% to 2.5% of the sample comes from the top ten. The source material was PBMCs. The receptors shown here come from a female donor in good health and CMV-seronegative.

This clone has only a few counts. The chain links TRBV6-4 to TRBJ2-2; TRBD2 is a possible D gene (6 bases). The CDR3 length is 14 residues. Trimming shortened V by 6 bases and J by 5 bases, and 13 bases separated the two germline ends. The germline gives CDR1 MRHNA, CDR2 SNTAGT. The CDR3: CASRLVAETGELFF. In DNA, the CDR3 is TGTGCCAGCAGACTTGTAGCGGAAACCGGGGAGCTGTTTTTT.

This chain connects TRBV9 to TRBJ2-2; 9 nucleotides align to TRBD2. Germline CDR1 SGDLS, CDR2 YYNGEE. CDR3 length: 19 residues. Unmatched junction bases numbered 18, after V lost 4 bases and J lost 5 bases. The CDR3 spells CASSSPSGGRASRTGELFF. For the CDR3, the DNA is TGTGCCAGCAGCAGTCCGAGTGGCGGGAGGGCCAGTAGAACCGGGGAGCTGTTTTTT.

V gene TRBV19 combines with J gene TRBJ1-1; D possibly corresponds to TRBD1 (5 bases). The CDR3 has 15 residues. The V end was cut by 3 bases, the J end by 2 bases, with 13 bases between. The germline gives CDR1 LNHDA, CDR2 SQIVND (reference sequence). The CDR3 nucleotides read TGTGCCAGTAGTATCAATGCGCAGGGCAACACTGAAGCTTTCTTT. Encoded protein: CASSINAQGNTEAFF.

V and J are TRBV29-1 and TRBJ2-7; 7 nucleotides agree with TRBD1. V was clipped by 5 bases and J by 2 bases; unmatched bases: 12. The CDR3 length is 15 residues. In germline, CDR1 is SQVTM, CDR2 ANQGSEA. CDR3 sequence (DNA): TGCAGCGTTCGTCAAATGTGGACAGGAACCTACGAGCAGTACTTC. Residues: CSVRQMWTGTYEQYF.

The chain carries TRBV11-2 and TRBJ1-1, with D perhaps TRBD1 (6 bases). Looked up from germline, CDR1 is SGHAT and CDR2 is FQNNGV. The length of the CDR3 is 13 residues. Trimming pared 2 bases from V and 4 bases from J, leaving 8 bases between. CDR3 residues: CASSLIRGTEAFF. CDR3 nucleotide sequence: TGTGCCAGCAGCTTAATCAGGGGCACTGAAGCTTTCTTT.

V gene TRBV5-1 combines with J gene TRBJ2-1; TRBD1 might be the D (6 bases). This CDR3 has 13 amino acids. In germline, CDR1 is SGHRS, CDR2 YFSETQ. The germline V and J ends were trimmed by 0 bases and 12 bases, with 13 bases remaining between them. CDR3 DNA: TGCGCCAGCAGCTTGGGCCAGGGGAGCGGGCAGTTCTTC. It is translated as CASSLGQGSGQFF.

V gene TRBV28 combines with J gene TRBJ1-6; TRBD1 might be the D (6 bases). This CDR3 is built from 14 residues. Trimming removed 6 bases at V and 7 bases at J, with 13 bases between. Germline values: CDR1 MDHEN, CDR2 SYDVKM. The CDR3 here is CASSIGTNNSPLHF. The CDR3, as DNA: TGTGCCAGCAGCATCGGGACAAACAATTCACCCCTCCACTTT.

This chain uses TRBV5-5 with TRBJ1-5; D is ambiguous. This CDR3 has 16 residues. CDR1 and CDR2 (germline): SGHKS, YYEKEE (reference sequence). Trimming removed 3 bases at V and 2 bases at J, with 15 bases between. The CDR3 DNA follows: TGTGCCAGCAGCTCTAACCCTGGTCCACGCAATCAGCCCCAGCATTTT. This codes for CASSSNPGPRNQPQHF.

The chain is built from TRBV29-1 and TRBJ2-5; D ambiguous. The V end lost 0 bases, the J end lost 4 bases, and 12 bases lay between the germline ends. The CDR3 contains 14 residues. From germline, CDR1 is SQVTM and CDR2 ANQGSEA. In DNA form, the CDR3 reads TGCAGCGTTGAAGAGTTGCGGAGTGGAGAGACCCAGTACTTC. Translating it yields CSVEELRSGETQYF.

The rearrangement joins TRBV28 to TRBJ2-1; 9 positions match TRBD1. Trimming took 4 bases from V and 4 from J; bases not matched to a gene: 5. This CDR3 is built from 15 residues. Per the germline V gene, CDR1 is MDHEN and CDR2 is SYDVKM. CDR3 region: CASSSGQGIYNEQFF. The CDR3 DNA reads as TGTGCCAGCAGTTCCGGACAGGGGATTTACAATGAGCAGTTCTTC.

The gene calls are TRBV27 and TRBJ1-6, with 9 positions matching TRBD1. Germline trimming cut 2 bases from V and 14 bases from J; bases unmatched to any gene: 13. The CDR3 contains 16 residues. Germline-derived CDR1 and CDR2 are MNHEY and SMNVEV (reference sequence). The CDR3 is CASSLPPGQGLGSLHF. The CDR3 DNA sequence: TGTGCCAGCAGTTTACCTCCGGGACAGGGCCTTGGGTCCCTCCACTTT.

This clone was observed a handful of times. This chain uses TRBV6-5 with TRBJ2-1; 9 positions agree with TRBD2. The V gene's germline CDR1 is MNHEY and CDR2 SVGAGI. The junction had 7 bases not matched to a gene; V was cut back by 5 bases and J by 5 bases. The CDR3 runs to 15 residues. CDR3 residues: CASSLRTSANNEQFF. For the CDR3, the DNA is TGTGCCAGCAGTCTACGGACTAGCGCGAACAATGAGCAGTTCTTC.

This rearrangement joins TRBV6-5 to TRBJ1-2; a possible D gene is TRBD1 (5 bases). Per the germline V gene, CDR1 is MNHEY and CDR2 is SVGAGI. The CDR3 contains 16 residues. Trimming pared 4 bases from V and 1 base from J, leaving 16 bases between. CDR3: CASSSAGLKNNYGYTF. The DNA for the CDR3 is TGTGCCAGCAGTTCCGCGGGACTCAAGAATAACTATGGCTACACCTTC.

The chain is built from TRBV18 and TRBJ1-4, with D tentatively TRBD1 (6 bases). The germline V gene encodes CDR1 KGHSH and CDR2 LQKENI. The V end was cut by 4 bases, the J end by 6 bases, with 15 bases between. CDR3 length: 15 amino acids. CDR3 nucleotides: TGTGCCAGCTCACGAGTACAGGGAGAGCATGAAAAACTGTTTTTT. Translated: CASSRVQGEHEKLFF.

The chain couples TRBV7-9 to TRBJ1-2; possibly TRBD1 for D (6 bases). The germline V gene encodes CDR1 SEHNR and CDR2 FQNEAQ (reference sequence). V was trimmed by 5 bases and J by 4 bases, leaving 14 bases between them. CDR3 length equals 14 residues. CDR3 residues: CASSPGQSLYGYTF. CDR3 bases: TGTGCCAGCAGCCCTGGACAGTCTCTCTATGGCTACACCTTC.

This clone was seen once. The chain combines TRBV25-1 with TRBJ2-1; TRBD1 might be the D (5 bases). Trimming pared 2 bases from V and 8 bases from J, leaving 16 bases between. The CDR3 length is 15 residues. The germline gives CDR1 MGHDK, CDR2 SYGVNS. The CDR3 DNA sequence: TGTGCCAGCAGTGAAGCATGGAGACAAGGGGATGAGCAGTTCTTC. This codes for CASSEAWRQGDEQFF.

This clone was found once. The rearrangement joins TRBV5-1 to TRBJ2-2; 10 nucleotides line up with TRBD1. CDR3 length: 17 residues. The J segment lost 4 bases and the V segment lost 3 bases, leaving 9 bases of the junction unmatched. Germline V gives CDR1 SGHRS, CDR2 YFSETQ. CDR3 protein: CASSYSPGQGTTGELFF. CDR3 DNA: TGCGCCAGCAGCTATAGCCCGGGACAGGGGACCACCGGGGAGCTGTTTTTT.

A remark on this clone: Germline and junction disagree at one end, which may indicate a read error. This chain links TRBV7-2 with TRBJ2-1; 8 nucleotides align to TRBD2. The CDR3 is 13 amino acids. Per the germline V gene, CDR1 is SGHTA and CDR2 is FQGNSA. In DNA form, the CDR3 reads TGTGTCAGCAGCTTAGGGGGGAGGACTAGCTGGTTCTTC. Protein sequence: CVSSLGGRTSWFF.

This clone occurred a few times. The chain employs TRBV6-1 and TRBJ1-3; weak D call: TRBD1 (5 bases). CDR3 size: 18 residues. Looked up from germline, CDR1 is MNHNS and CDR2 is SASEGT. V dropped 1 base and J dropped 2 bases, with 18 bases sitting between them. CDR3 sequence: CASSEGFPGGVTGNTIYF. Written as DNA, the CDR3 is TGTGCCAGCAGTGAAGGCTTTCCGGGGGGAGTGACTGGAAACACCATATATTTT.

This clone was counted between two and nine times. The J gene is TRBJ2-7, the V gene TRBV28; perhaps TRBD2 as D (6 bases). Trimming cost V 6 bases and J 3 bases, with 12 bases left between them. CDR1 is MDHEN and CDR2 is SYDVKM in the germline V gene. This CDR3 has 13 residues. The chain's CDR3 is CASRMGLNYEQYF. The CDR3 nucleotides are TGTGCCAGCAGGATGGGACTCAACTACGAGCAGTACTTC.